This T cell receptor (beta chain) was obtained from a study of T cell responses to AZD1222 COVID-19 vaccine. Whole-study context: Pooled samples include second doses given at about 4 or 12 weeks. Broader study findings: Spike-specific TCR depth and breadth grew after two AZD1222 doses. Baseline antibody screening turned up just a handful of seropositive AZD1222 recipients.

This clone was seen a single time. No antigen is known for it. Profiling relied on immunoSEQ multiplex PCR, and the TCRdb table lists in-frame clones only, not all of them. The table shows some 120,000 clones, with roughly 90% occurring only once. This CDR3 has 16 amino acids. Germline V gene lookup returns CDR1 LGHDT and CDR2 YNNKEL (reference sequence). V gave up 0 bases and J gave up 0 bases, with 9 bases separating them. This TCR derives from an adult in good health. The chain is built from TRBV3-1 (or the pseudogene TRBV3-2) and TRBJ2-1; unclear D gene. The sample was peripheral blood, taken on day 0 of AZD1222 vaccination. The CDR3 spells CASSQDTVSSYNEQFF. The CDR3 nucleotides read TGTGCCAGCAGCCAAGATACAGTGAGCTCCTACAATGAGCAGTTCTTC.